This T cell receptor beta chain was identified during a study of T cell responses to AZD1222 COVID-19 vaccine. The overall study: Second-dose timings of about 4 or about 12 weeks were pooled. Findings and limits, study-wide: Females outnumbered males among donors, who were mostly white British; clonal diversity was possibly underestimated. Among spike-specific TCRs, nearly half reportedly target unmutated variant regions. None of the repertoires were sampled until the peak T cell response had passed.

On this clone: The target antigen is unknown.

This CDR3 is 18 amino acids long. Repertoires were generated with immunoSEQ multiplex PCR, while TCRdb's copy carries only in-frame clones and drops some. The table lists 130,000 or so clones, roughly 94% of them singletons. Sequencing was performed on peripheral blood, taken on day 0 of AZD1222 vaccination. This receptor was taken from an adult in good health. This sequence joins TRBV21-1 and TRBJ2-3; the table's D call TRBD2 went unverified against the DNA. TRBV21-1 is marked as a pseudogene. CDR3 DNA sequence: TGTGCCAGCAGCCCGCCACTAGCGGGAGGGGCAAGCACAGATACGCAGTATTTT. Amino acid sequence: CASSPPLAGGASTDTQYF.